A single sample gave rise to the 2 T cell receptor beta chains below, sequenced in a study of blood T cell repertoires in COVID-19. Sequenced by immunoSEQ multiplex PCR; TCRdb stores in-frame clones only, minus some. The data contain 70,000 or so clones, 65% to 85% of them singletons. The sample was peripheral blood. The receptors originated from a man in his fifties with COVID-19, enrolled during active disease.

The genes are TRBV19 and TRBJ2-1, with a weak D call TRBD2 (6 bases). The germline V and J ends were trimmed by 4 bases and 1 base, with 14 bases remaining between them. The germline V gene has CDR1 LNHDA and CDR2 SQIVND (reference sequence). The CDR3 spans 16 residues. CDR3 sequence reads: CASSRRLGGSYNEQFF. The CDR3, as DNA: TGTGCCAGTAGTAGGCGACTAGGTGGGTCCTACAATGAGCAGTTCTTC.

This chain uses TRBV2 with TRBJ2-7; 9 bases agree with TRBD1. The CDR3 runs 14 residues. Germline CDR1 and CDR2: SNHLY and FYNNEI. The J segment lost 6 bases and the V segment lost 2 bases, leaving 5 bases of the junction unmatched. The CDR3: CASSETGGRGEQYF. The CDR3 nucleotides read TGTGCCAGCAGTGAAACAGGGGGCCGTGGCGAGCAGTACTTC.